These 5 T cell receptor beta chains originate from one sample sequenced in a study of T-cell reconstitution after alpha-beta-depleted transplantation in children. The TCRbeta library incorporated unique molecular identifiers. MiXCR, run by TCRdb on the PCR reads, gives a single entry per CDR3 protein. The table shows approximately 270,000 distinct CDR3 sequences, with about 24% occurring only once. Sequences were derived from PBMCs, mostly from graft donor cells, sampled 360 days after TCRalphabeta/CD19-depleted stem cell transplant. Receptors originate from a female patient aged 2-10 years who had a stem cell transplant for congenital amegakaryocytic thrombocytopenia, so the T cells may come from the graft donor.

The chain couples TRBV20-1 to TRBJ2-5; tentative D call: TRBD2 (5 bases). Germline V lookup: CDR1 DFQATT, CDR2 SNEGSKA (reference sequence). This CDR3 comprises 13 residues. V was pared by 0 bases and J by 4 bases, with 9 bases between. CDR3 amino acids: CSARDRSGETQYF. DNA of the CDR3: TGCAGTGCTAGAGACCGCAGCGGAGAGACCCAGTACTTC.

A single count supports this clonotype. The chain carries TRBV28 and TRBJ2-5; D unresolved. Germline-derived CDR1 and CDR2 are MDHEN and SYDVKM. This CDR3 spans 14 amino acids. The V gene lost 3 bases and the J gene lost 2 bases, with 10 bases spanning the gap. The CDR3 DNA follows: TGTGCCAGCAGTTTTGGGTACGAACAAGAGACCCAGTACTTC. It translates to CASSFGYEQETQYF.

The CDR3 nucleotides are TGCGCCACTTCGGGACTTCCCCAAGAGACCCAGTACTTC. This translates into CATSGLPQETQYF. The gene calls are TRBV10-2 and TRBJ2-5; weak D call: TRBD2 (6 bases). Germline CDR1 and CDR2: WSHSY and SAAADI. This CDR3 has 13 residues. V shed 10 bases and J shed 1 base, with 13 bases lying between them.

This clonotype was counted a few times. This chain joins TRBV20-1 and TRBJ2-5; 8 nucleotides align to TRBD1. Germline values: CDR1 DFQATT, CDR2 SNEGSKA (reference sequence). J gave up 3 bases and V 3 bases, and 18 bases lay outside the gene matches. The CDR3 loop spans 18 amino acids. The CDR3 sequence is CSASPARMDRAEKETQYF. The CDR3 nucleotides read TGCAGTGCTAGTCCGGCGCGAATGGACAGGGCCGAAAAAGAGACCCAGTACTTC.

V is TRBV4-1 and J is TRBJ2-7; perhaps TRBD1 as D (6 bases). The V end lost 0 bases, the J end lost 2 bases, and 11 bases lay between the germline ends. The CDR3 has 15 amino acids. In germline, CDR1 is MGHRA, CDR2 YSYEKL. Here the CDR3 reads CASSQDVRGPYEQYF. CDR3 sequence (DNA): TGCGCCAGCAGCCAAGATGTCAGGGGACCCTACGAGCAGTACTTC.